The source of this T cell receptor beta chain is a study of blood T cell repertoires in COVID-19. On the study more broadly: COVID-19 samples, acute and convalescent, were from the United States, Italy and Spain.

Per the authors' pipeline: For nucleated cells, counts were estimated from reference gene primer amplification. TCRdb's table, derived via immunoSEQ multiplex PCR, lists solely in-frame clones and lacks some. The V and J calls and clone size come from that table; D and trimming were worked out from the DNA. The repertoire holds approximately 220,000 clones, 70% to 90% seen once, with about 4% in the top ten. Which cohort a participant joined came from the clinical history participants gave. Trimming stripped 4 bases from V and 4 bases from J, with 3 bases between. This CDR3 is 11 amino acids long. In germline, CDR1 is SGHRS, CDR2 YFSETQ.

Specimen: PBMCs or T cells enriched from blood (not recorded which). The chain employs TRBV5-1 and TRBJ1-3; D remains ambiguous. The clonotype originates from a woman in her 30s who had been exposed to COVID-19. This CDR3 is CASSRGNTIYF. DNA of the CDR3: TGCGCCAGCAGCCGGGGAAACACCATATATTTT.